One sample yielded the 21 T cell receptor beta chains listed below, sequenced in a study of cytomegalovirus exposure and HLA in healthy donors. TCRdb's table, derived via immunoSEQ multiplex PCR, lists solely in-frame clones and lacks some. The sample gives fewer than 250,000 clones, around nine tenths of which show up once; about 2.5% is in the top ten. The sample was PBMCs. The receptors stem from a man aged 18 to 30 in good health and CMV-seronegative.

The CDR3: CASSETGRVETQYF. The CDR3 DNA follows: TGCGCCAGCAGTGAAACAGGACGTGTAGAGACCCAGTACTTC. J is TRBJ2-5 and V is TRBV10-2, with D perhaps matching TRBD1 (5 bases). CDR3 size: 14 residues. The V end lost 3 bases, the J end lost 4 bases, and 12 bases lay between the germline ends. Germline V lookup: CDR1 WSHSY, CDR2 SAAADI.

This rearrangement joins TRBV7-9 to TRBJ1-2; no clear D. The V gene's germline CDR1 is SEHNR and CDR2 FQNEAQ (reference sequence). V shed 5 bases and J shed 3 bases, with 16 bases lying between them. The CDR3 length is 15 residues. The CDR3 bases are TGTGCCAGCAGCGTACCGTCCGGGGTACACTATGGCTACACCTTC. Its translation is CASSVPSGVHYGYTF.

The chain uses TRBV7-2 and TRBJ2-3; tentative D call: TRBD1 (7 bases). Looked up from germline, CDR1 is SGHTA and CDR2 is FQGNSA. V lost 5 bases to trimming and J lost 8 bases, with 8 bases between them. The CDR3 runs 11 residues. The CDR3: CASSQGGTQYF. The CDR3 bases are TGTGCCAGCAGCCAGGGGGGTACGCAGTATTTT.

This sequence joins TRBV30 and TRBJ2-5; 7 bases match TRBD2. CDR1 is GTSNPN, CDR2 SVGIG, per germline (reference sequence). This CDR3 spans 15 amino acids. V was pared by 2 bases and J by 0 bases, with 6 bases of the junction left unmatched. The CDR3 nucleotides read TGTGCCTGGAGTAAGGGAGGGCGAAACCAAGAGACCCAGTACTTC. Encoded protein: CAWSKGGRNQETQYF.

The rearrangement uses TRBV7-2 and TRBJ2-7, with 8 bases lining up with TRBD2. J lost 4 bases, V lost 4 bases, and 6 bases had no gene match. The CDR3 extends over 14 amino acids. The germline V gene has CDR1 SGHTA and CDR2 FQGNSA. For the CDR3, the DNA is TGTGCCAGCAGCTCAAAGCGGGGGATTTACGAGCAGTACTTC. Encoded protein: CASSSKRGIYEQYF. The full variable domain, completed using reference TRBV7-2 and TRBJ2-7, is GAGVSQSPSNKVTEKGKDVELRCDPISGHTALYWYRQSLGQGLEFLIYFQGNSAPDKSGLPSDRFSAERTGGSVSTLTIQRTQQEDSAVYLCASSSKRGIYEQYFGPGTRLTVT.

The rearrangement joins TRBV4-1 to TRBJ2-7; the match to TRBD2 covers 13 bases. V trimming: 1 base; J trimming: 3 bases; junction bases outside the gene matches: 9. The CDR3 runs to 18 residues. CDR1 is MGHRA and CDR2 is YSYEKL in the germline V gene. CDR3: CASSQVPSGTSGIYEQYF. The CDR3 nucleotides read TGCGCCAGCAGCCAAGTCCCCAGCGGGACTAGCGGGATCTACGAGCAGTACTTC.

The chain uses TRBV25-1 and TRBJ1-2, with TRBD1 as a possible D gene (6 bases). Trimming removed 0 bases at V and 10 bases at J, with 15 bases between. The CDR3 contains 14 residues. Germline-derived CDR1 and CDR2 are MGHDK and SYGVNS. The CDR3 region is CASSEYTTGPPYTF. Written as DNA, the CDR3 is TGTGCCAGCAGTGAATATACGACAGGCCCCCCCTACACCTTC.

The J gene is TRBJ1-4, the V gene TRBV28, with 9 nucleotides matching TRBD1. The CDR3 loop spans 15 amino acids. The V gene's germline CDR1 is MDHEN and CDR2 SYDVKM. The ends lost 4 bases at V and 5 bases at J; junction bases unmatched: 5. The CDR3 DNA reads TGTGCCAGCAGTTCGCTTGGACAGGGGAATGAAAAACTGTTTTTT. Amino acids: CASSSLGQGNEKLFF.

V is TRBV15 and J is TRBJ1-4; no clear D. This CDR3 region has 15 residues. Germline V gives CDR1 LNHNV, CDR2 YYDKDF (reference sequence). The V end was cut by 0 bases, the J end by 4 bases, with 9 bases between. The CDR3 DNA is TGTGCCACCAGCAGAGACCGAAGCCGTAATGAAAAACTGTTTTTT. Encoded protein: CATSRDRSRNEKLFF.

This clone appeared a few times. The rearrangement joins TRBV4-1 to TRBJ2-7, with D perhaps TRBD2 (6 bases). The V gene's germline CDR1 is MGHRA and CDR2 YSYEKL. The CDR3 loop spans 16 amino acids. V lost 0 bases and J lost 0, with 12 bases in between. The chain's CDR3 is CASSQERAGSSYEQYF. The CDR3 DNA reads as TGCGCCAGCAGCCAAGAACGGGCGGGAAGCTCCTACGAGCAGTACTTC.

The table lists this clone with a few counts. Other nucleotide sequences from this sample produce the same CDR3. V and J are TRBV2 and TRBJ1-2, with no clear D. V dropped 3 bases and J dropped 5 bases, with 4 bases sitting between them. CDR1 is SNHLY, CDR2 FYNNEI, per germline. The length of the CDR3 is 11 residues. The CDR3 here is CASSDGYGYTF. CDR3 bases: TGTGCCAGCAGTGACGGGTATGGCTACACCTTC.

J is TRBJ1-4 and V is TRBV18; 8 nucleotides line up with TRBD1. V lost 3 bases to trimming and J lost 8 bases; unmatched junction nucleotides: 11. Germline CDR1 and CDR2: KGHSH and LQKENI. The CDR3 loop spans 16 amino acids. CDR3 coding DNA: TGTGCCAGCTCACCTGTTAAGGACAGGGAGAGGGAAAAACTGTTTTTT. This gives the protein CASSPVKDREREKLFF.

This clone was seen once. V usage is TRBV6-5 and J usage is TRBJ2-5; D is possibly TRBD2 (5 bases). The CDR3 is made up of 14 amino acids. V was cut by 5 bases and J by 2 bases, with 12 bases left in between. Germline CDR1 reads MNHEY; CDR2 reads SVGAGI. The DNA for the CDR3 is TGTGCCAGCAGTGCCGTCCGAGGGCAAGAGACCCAGTACTTC. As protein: CASSAVRGQETQYF.

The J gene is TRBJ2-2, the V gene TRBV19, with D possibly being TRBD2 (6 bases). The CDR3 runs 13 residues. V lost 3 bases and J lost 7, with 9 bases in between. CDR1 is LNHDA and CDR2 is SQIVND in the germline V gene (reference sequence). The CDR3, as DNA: TGTGCCAGTAGTATGGGGGGTAACGGGGAGCTGTTTTTT. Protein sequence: CASSMGGNGELFF.

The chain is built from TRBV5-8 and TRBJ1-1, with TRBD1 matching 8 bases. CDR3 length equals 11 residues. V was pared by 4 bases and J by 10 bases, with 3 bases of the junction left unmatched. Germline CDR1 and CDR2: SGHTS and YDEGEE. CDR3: CASSSTGGAFF. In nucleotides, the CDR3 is TGTGCCAGCAGCAGTACAGGGGGAGCTTTCTTT. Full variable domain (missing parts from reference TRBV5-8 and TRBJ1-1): EAGVTQSPTHLIKTRGQQATLRCSPISGHTSVYWYQQALGLGLQFLLWYDEGEERNRGNFPPRFSGRQFPNYSSELNVNALELEDSALYLCASSSTGGAFFGQGTRLTVV.

Here the CDR3 DNA reads TGTGCCAGCAGCTTAGAAGGGGCAACTAATGAAAAACTGTTTTTT. Its protein is CASSLEGATNEKLFF. The gene calls are TRBV13 and TRBJ1-4, with TRBD1 as a possible D gene (5 bases). Trimming stripped 1 base from V and 0 bases from J, with 6 bases between. CDR1 and CDR2 from the germline V gene are PRHDT and FYEKMQ (reference sequence). CDR3 length: 15 residues.

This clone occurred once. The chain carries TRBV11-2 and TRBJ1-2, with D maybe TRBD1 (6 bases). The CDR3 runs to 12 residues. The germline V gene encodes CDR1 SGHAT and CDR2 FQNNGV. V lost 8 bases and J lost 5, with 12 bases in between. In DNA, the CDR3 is TGTGCCAGCCAGATCAGGGGTTATGGCTACACCTTC. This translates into CASQIRGYGYTF. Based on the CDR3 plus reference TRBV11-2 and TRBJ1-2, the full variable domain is EAGVAQSPRYKIIEKRQSVAFWCNPISGHATLYWYQQILGQGPKLLIQFQNNGVVDDSQLPKDRFSAERLKGVDSTLKIQPAKLEDSAVYLCASQIRGYGYTFGSGTRLTVV.

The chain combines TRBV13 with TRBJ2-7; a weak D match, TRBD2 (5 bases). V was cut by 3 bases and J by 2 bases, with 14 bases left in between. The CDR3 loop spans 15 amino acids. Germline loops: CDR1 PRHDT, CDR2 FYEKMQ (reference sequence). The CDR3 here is CASSFSGKATYEQYF. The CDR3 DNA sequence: TGTGCCAGCAGCTTTTCCGGGAAAGCCACCTACGAGCAGTACTTC.

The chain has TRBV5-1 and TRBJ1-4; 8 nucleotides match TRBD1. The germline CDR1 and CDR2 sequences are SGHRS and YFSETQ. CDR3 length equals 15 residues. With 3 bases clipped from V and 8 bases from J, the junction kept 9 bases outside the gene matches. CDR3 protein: CASSSQGAGSEKLFF. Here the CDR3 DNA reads TGCGCCAGCAGCTCGCAGGGGGCGGGTTCCGAAAAACTGTTTTTT.

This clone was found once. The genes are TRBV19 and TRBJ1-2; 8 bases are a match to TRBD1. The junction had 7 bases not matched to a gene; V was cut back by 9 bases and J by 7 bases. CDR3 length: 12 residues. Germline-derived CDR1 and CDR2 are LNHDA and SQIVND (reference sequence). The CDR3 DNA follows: TGTGCCAGCTGGCAGGGGGCCAGTGGCTACACCTTC. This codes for CASWQGASGYTF.

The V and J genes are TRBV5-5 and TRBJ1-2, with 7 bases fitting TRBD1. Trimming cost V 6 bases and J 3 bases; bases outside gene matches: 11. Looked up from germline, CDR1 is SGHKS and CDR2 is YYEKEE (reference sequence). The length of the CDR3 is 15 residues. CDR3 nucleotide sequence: TGTGCCAGCACCCAAAACCCGGGACAGTACTATGGCTACACCTTC. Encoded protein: CASTQNPGQYYGYTF. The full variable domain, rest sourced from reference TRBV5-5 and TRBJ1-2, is DAGVTQSPTHLIKTRGQQVTLRCSPISGHKSVSWYQQVLGQGPQFIFQYYEKEERGRGNFPDRFSARQFPNYSSELNVNALLLGDSALYLCASTQNPGQYYGYTFGSGTRLTVV.